The clone carrying this TCR beta chain came up many times. Its antigen is undetermined. The source of the sample is a study of T cells in Graves' hyperthyroidism and ophthalmopathy. It was RNA transcripts that yielded the amplified TCR beta CDR3 regions. An initial round of RT-PCR targeting the TCR CDR3 relied on the HTBI primer set. TCRdb analysed the multiplex PCR reads with MiXCR anew, one entry per CDR3 protein. This table has a few hundred thousand distinct CDR3 sequences, roughly 15% appearing once. V shed 5 bases and J 2 bases; nucleotides not matched to a gene: 10. CDR3 length: 16 residues. Germline loops: CDR1 KGHSH, CDR2 LQKENI. Whole-study results and caveats: Blood also held most thyroid clonotypes expanded beyond 0.001.

Any patient presenting with uncontrolled infection, other autoimmune disease, pregnancy or lactation was left out. On the basis of clinical symptoms, serum thyroxine and TRAb, thyroid ultrasound and orbital computed tomography, diagnoses were made. The authors obtained PBMCs from about 9.5 ml of fresh peripheral blood. This clonotype was sampled from a woman aged 25-40 years with Graves' ophthalmopathy. This rearrangement joins TRBV18 to TRBJ2-7; 9 nucleotides agree with TRBD1. The sample consisted of blood. CDR3 in DNA: TGTGCCAGCTCAGCCCAACCCGGGACAGGGACCTACGAGCAGTACTTC. It encodes CASSAQPGTGTYEQYF.